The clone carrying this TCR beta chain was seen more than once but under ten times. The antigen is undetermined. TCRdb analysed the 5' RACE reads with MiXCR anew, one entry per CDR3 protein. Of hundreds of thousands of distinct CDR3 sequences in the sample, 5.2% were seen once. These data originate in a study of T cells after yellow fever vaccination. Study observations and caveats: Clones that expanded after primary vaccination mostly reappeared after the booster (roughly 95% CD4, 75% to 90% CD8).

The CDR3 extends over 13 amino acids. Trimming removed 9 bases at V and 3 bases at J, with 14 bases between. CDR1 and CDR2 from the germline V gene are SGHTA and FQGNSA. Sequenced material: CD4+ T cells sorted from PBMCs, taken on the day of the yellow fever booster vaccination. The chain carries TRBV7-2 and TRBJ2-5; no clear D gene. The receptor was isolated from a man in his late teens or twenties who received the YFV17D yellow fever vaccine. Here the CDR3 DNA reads TGTGCCAGTGGTGACTCATATAAAGAGACCCAGTACTTC. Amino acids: CASGDSYKETQYF.